This TCR beta chain appears in the sequencing data of a study of yellow fever vaccine responses in identical twins. General study results and limits: Twins reportedly showed a vaccine T cell response that seemed partly convergent and partly personalized.

TCRdb reprocessed the RT-PCR reads with MiXCR, giving one entry per CDR3 protein. The top ten hold 6.5% to 8% of the sample, which has about 3,600 distinct CDR3 sequences, roughly 70% seen once. Germline V gives CDR1 KGHDR, CDR2 SFDVKD. Germline trimming cut 4 bases from V and 8 bases from J; bases unmatched to any gene: 3. The CDR3 has 13 amino acids. Note on this clonotype: Its antigen is undetermined.

The chain combines TRBV24-1 with TRBJ2-1; TRBD1 aligns across 8 bases. The input for sequencing was T cells from blood (PBMCs), unsorted or a sorted subset (not recorded which), taken before or after yellow fever vaccination (not recorded which). This clonotype was obtained from a woman aged 18-29 years who received the yellow fever vaccine. The CDR3 nucleotides read TGTGCCACCAGTGACAGGGGGCCCGATGAGCAGTTCTTC. Translating it yields CATSDRGPDEQFF.